This T cell receptor (beta chain) is drawn from a study of technical replicates of blood from a few donors. The CDR3 sequence is 15 residues long. Trimming stripped 1 base from V and 5 bases from J, with 15 bases between. Germline loops: CDR1 SGDLS, CDR2 YYNGEE. The table came from immunoSEQ multiplex PCR; TCRdb's copy has only in-frame clones and leaves some out. The sample includes about 15,000 clones, 65% to 85% of them seen just once. V is TRBV9 and J is TRBJ1-1, with D possibly TRBD1 on 6 matching bases. Sequencing used PBMCs. The receptor was derived from a human donor in good health. Some clones in this sample may be carry-over from other donors' samples. CDR3: CASSVLGGARTEAFF. The CDR3 coding sequence is TGTGCCAGCAGCGTATTGGGGGGGGCGCGTACTGAAGCTTTCTTT.